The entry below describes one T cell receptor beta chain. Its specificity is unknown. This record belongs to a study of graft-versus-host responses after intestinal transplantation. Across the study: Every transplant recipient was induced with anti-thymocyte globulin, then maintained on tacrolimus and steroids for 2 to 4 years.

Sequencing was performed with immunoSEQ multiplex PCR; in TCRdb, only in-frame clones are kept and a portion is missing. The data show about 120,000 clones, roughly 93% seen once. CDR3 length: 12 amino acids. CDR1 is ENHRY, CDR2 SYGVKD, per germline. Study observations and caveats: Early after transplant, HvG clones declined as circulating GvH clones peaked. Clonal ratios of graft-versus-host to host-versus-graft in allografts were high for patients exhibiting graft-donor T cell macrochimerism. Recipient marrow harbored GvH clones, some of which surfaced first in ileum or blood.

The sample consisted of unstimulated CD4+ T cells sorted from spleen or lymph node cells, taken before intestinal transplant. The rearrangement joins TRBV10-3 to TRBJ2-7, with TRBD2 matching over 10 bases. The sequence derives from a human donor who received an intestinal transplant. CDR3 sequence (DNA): TGTGCGGTCAGGCTAGCGGGAGACGAGCAGTACTTC. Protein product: CAVRLAGDEQYF.